One and the same sample provided the 5 T cell receptor beta chains below, sequenced in a study of neoadjuvant anti-PD-1 for oral cavity cancer. Sequencing was performed with immunoSEQ multiplex PCR; in TCRdb, only in-frame clones are kept and a portion is missing. The data hold 23,000 or so clones, with around a quarter observed a single time. Time point in this sample: after neoadjuvant nivolumab, at surgical resection. Material: tumor tissue, obtained after nivolumab (anti-PD-1) treatment. The receptors originated from a person between 35 and 79 years old with oral cavity squamous cell carcinoma.

The CDR3 DNA follows: TGTGCCAGCAGTACGCAGGGGCCGTCCTACGAGCAGTACTTC. Protein product: CASSTQGPSYEQYF. V gene TRBV28 combines with J gene TRBJ2-7, with a tentative D call TRBD1 (6 bases). Germline V gene sequence: CDR1 MDHEN, CDR2 SYDVKM. CDR3 length equals 14 residues. The ends were cut back, 5 bases at V and 1 base at J, with 12 bases in the middle. The full variable domain, completed using reference TRBV28 and TRBJ2-7, is DVKVTQSSRYLVKRTGEKVFLECVQDMDHENMFWYRQDPGLGLRLIYFSYDVKMKEKGDIPEGYSVSREKKERFSLILESASTNQTSMYLCASSTQGPSYEQYFGPGTRLTVT.

This clone has a count of ten or more. The chain uses TRBV7-3 and TRBJ2-3; D is uncertain. V was clipped by 5 bases and J by 0 bases, with 9 bases between them. The length of the CDR3 is 14 residues. Looked up from germline, CDR1 is SGHTA and CDR2 is FQGTGA. The CDR3 nucleotides are TGTGCCAGCAGCAAAGCAGGTAGCACAGATACGCAGTATTTT. This encodes CASSKAGSTDTQYF.

This clone was seen only a few times. The CDR3 coding sequence is TGCGCCAGCAGTGAGTCGCCCCTGGGACTAGCGGGAGGCGAGCAGTACTTC. It encodes CASSESPLGLAGGEQYF. This rearrangement joins TRBV10-1 to TRBJ2-7; TRBD2 aligns across 15 bases. CDR3 length: 17 amino acids. V was pared by 0 bases and J by 6 bases, with 6 bases of the junction left unmatched. CDR1 is WNHNN and CDR2 is SYGVQD in the germline V gene (reference sequence).

The chain combines TRBV29-1 with TRBJ2-3, with 7 bases aligning to TRBD1. Looked up from germline, CDR1 is SQVTM and CDR2 is ANQGSEA. V shed 4 bases and J 4 bases; nucleotides not matched to a gene: 5. This CDR3 is built from 13 residues. CDR3 nucleotide sequence: TGCAGCGTTGGTCGAGGGGGCCCAGATACGCAGTATTTT. Encoded protein: CSVGRGGPDTQYF.

This clone was recorded a few times. The chain has TRBV5-4 and TRBJ2-2, with 8 nucleotides matching TRBD2. V shed 0 bases and J 7 bases; nucleotides not matched to a gene: 8. The germline V gene encodes CDR1 SGHNT and CDR2 YYREEE (reference sequence). There are 16 residues in the CDR3. This chain's CDR3 is CASSLESGRSVGELFF. The CDR3 DNA sequence: TGTGCCAGCAGCTTGGAGAGCGGGAGAAGTGTCGGGGAGCTGTTTTTT.